The rows below give T cell receptor beta chains drawn from one sample of a study of early T cells in non-severe SARS-CoV-2 infection. TCRdb itself ran the 5' RACE reads through MiXCR, one entry per CDR3 protein. The repertoire holds some 25,000 distinct CDR3 sequences, with 3.5% to 5.5% as singletons. Sequenced material: whole blood. Receptor source: an adult who was a healthcare worker with PCR-confirmed SARS-CoV-2 infection or an uninfected control (not recorded which). Each CDR3 is given with its conserved first and last residue. Each record gives: J gene, clone size, D gene, V gene, CDR3 length, CDR3 protein, CDR3 DNA. D genes are given only for firm matches. The size field is filled for only some rows; it gives once, few, many or a size class.

j_call: TRBJ2-5; clone_size: many; d_call: NA; v_call: TRBV5-1; cdr3_length: 15; cdr3_aa: CASSLVGQSQETQYF; cdr3_nt: TGCGCCAGCAGCTTGGTGGGGCAGTCCCAAGAGACCCAGTACTTC
j_call: TRBJ1-1; clone_size: many; d_call: NA; v_call: TRBV3-1; cdr3_length: 16; cdr3_aa: CASSPRTVGLGTEAFF; cdr3_nt: TGTGCCAGCAGCCCGCGGACAGTTGGTTTGGGGACTGAAGCTTTCTTT
j_call: TRBJ1-3; clone_size: many; d_call: NA; v_call: TRBV5-8; cdr3_length: 18; cdr3_aa: CASSRIDSRSFSGNTIYF; cdr3_nt: TGTGCCAGCAGCCGGATCGACTCGAGGTCATTCTCTGGAAACACCATATATTTT
j_call: TRBJ2-7; clone_size: NA; d_call: NA; v_call: TRBV20-1; cdr3_length: 14; cdr3_aa: CSADRVGRVNEQYF; cdr3_nt: TGCAGTGCAGACAGGGTCGGGAGAGTGAACGAGCAGTACTTC
j_call: TRBJ2-4; clone_size: NA; d_call: NA; v_call: TRBV29-1; cdr3_length: 13; cdr3_aa: CSVVWEAKNIQYF; cdr3_nt: TGCAGCGTTGTCTGGGAGGCCAAAAACATTCAGTACTTC
j_call: TRBJ1-2; clone_size: many; d_call: TRBD1; v_call: TRBV30; cdr3_length: 15; cdr3_aa: CAWSLGTGGLYGYTF; cdr3_nt: TGTGCCTGGAGTCTCGGGACAGGGGGGCTCTATGGCTACACCTTC
j_call: TRBJ1-1; clone_size: few; d_call: NA; v_call: TRBV6-5; cdr3_length: 13; cdr3_aa: CASSYSANTEAFF; cdr3_nt: TGTGCCAGCAGTTACTCGGCCAACACTGAAGCTTTCTTT
j_call: TRBJ2-7; clone_size: few; d_call: TRBD2; v_call: TRBV15; cdr3_length: 13; cdr3_aa: CATSLGGRKAQYF; cdr3_nt: TGTGCCACCAGCCTCGGCGGGAGGAAGGCGCAGTACTTC
j_call: TRBJ2-7; clone_size: many; d_call: TRBD2; v_call: TRBV5-1; cdr3_length: 15; cdr3_aa: CASSLESSGSYEQYF; cdr3_nt: TGCGCCAGCAGCTTGGAATCTAGCGGGTCCTACGAGCAGTACTTC
j_call: TRBJ2-1; clone_size: few; d_call: TRBD1; v_call: TRBV12-5; cdr3_length: 13; cdr3_aa: CASGTGGLNEQFF; cdr3_nt: TGTGCTAGTGGGACAGGGGGCCTAAATGAGCAGTTCTTC
j_call: TRBJ1-2; clone_size: many; d_call: NA; v_call: TRBV20-1; cdr3_length: 13; cdr3_aa: CSAKRGVSYGYTF; cdr3_nt: TGCAGTGCTAAGAGGGGAGTTAGTTATGGCTACACCTTC
j_call: TRBJ2-5; clone_size: many; d_call: NA; v_call: TRBV28; cdr3_length: 13; cdr3_aa: CASSDHKQRTQYF; cdr3_nt: TGTGCCAGCAGCGATCACAAGCAGAGGACCCAGTACTTC
j_call: TRBJ2-5; clone_size: few; d_call: TRBD1; v_call: TRBV5-6; cdr3_length: 15; cdr3_aa: CASSSRSTGVGTQYF; cdr3_nt: TGTGCCAGCAGCTCGCGATCAACAGGGGTCGGGACCCAGTACTTC
j_call: TRBJ2-1; clone_size: many; d_call: NA; v_call: TRBV27; cdr3_length: 16; cdr3_aa: CASSLSHTRSYNEQFF; cdr3_nt: TGTGCCAGCAGTTTAAGTCACACAAGGAGCTACAATGAGCAGTTCTTC
j_call: TRBJ2-1; clone_size: NA; d_call: TRBD1; v_call: TRBV6-1; cdr3_length: 16; cdr3_aa: CASRKSPGQGLHEQFF; cdr3_nt: TGTGCCAGCAGAAAGAGCCCGGGACAGGGCCTCCATGAGCAGTTCTTC
j_call: TRBJ2-7; clone_size: NA; d_call: TRBD1; v_call: TRBV6-1; cdr3_length: 14; cdr3_aa: CASSERQGSGEQYF; cdr3_nt: TGTGCCAGCAGTGAACGACAGGGAAGCGGTGAGCAGTACTTC
j_call: TRBJ2-3; clone_size: many; d_call: NA; v_call: TRBV7-2; cdr3_length: 15; cdr3_aa: CASSSRGSAPDTQYF; cdr3_nt: TGTGCCAGCAGCTCCCGCGGTTCAGCTCCAGATACGCAGTATTTT
j_call: TRBJ1-2; clone_size: many; d_call: NA; v_call: TRBV19; cdr3_length: 13; cdr3_aa: CATQGLDVSGYTF; cdr3_nt: TGTGCCACGCAGGGGCTAGACGTGAGTGGCTACACCTTC
j_call: TRBJ2-1; clone_size: many; d_call: NA; v_call: TRBV27; cdr3_length: 15; cdr3_aa: CASSLSRGVYNEQFF; cdr3_nt: TGTGCCAGCAGTTTAAGCAGGGGGGTCTACAATGAGCAGTTCTTC
j_call: TRBJ1-6; clone_size: few; d_call: NA; v_call: TRBV9; cdr3_length: 14; cdr3_aa: CASSALDGHSPLHF; cdr3_nt: TGTGCCAGCAGCGCTTTGGATGGCCATTCACCCCTCCACTTT
j_call: TRBJ2-1; clone_size: many; d_call: NA; v_call: TRBV5-6; cdr3_length: 12; cdr3_aa: CASSLARYEQFF; cdr3_nt: TGTGCCAGCAGCTTGGCGAGGTATGAGCAGTTCTTC
j_call: TRBJ2-1; clone_size: many; d_call: NA; v_call: TRBV14; cdr3_length: 16; cdr3_aa: CASSRIAVPSYNEQFF; cdr3_nt: TGTGCCAGCAGCCGTATAGCGGTACCCTCCTACAATGAGCAGTTCTTC
j_call: TRBJ2-7; clone_size: NA; d_call: NA; v_call: TRBV21-1; cdr3_length: 13; cdr3_aa: CASSKDRFYEQYF; cdr3_nt: TGTGCCAGCAGCAAAGACAGATTCTACGAGCAGTACTTC
j_call: TRBJ2-1; clone_size: few; d_call: NA; v_call: TRBV7-9; cdr3_length: 17; cdr3_aa: CASSLTSSALSNNEQFF; cdr3_nt: TGTGCCAGCAGCCTAACCAGCTCAGCACTCAGTAACAATGAGCAGTTCTTC
j_call: TRBJ1-1; clone_size: few; d_call: NA; v_call: TRBV12-3/TRBV12-4; cdr3_length: 14; cdr3_aa: CASSLRLRNTEAFF; cdr3_nt: TGTGCCAGCAGTTTGAGACTCAGGAACACTGAAGCTTTCTTT
j_call: TRBJ2-3; clone_size: few; d_call: NA; v_call: TRBV6-4; cdr3_length: 15; cdr3_aa: CASSDSRLASNTQYF; cdr3_nt: TGTGCCAGCAGTGACTCGAGATTAGCGTCAAATACGCAGTATTTT
j_call: TRBJ2-1; clone_size: many; d_call: NA; v_call: TRBV15; cdr3_length: 12; cdr3_aa: CATSRPDNEQFF; cdr3_nt: TGTGCCACCAGCAGACCCGACAATGAGCAGTTCTTC
j_call: TRBJ2-7; clone_size: NA; d_call: TRBD1; v_call: TRBV5-4; cdr3_length: 14; cdr3_aa: CASSLGQGRYEQYF; cdr3_nt: TGTGCCAGCAGCTTAGGACAGGGGCGCTACGAGCAGTACTTC
j_call: TRBJ1-1; clone_size: many; d_call: NA; v_call: TRBV10-2; cdr3_length: 13; cdr3_aa: CASRKGIGTEAFF; cdr3_nt: TGCGCCAGCAGAAAAGGGATTGGGACTGAAGCTTTCTTT
j_call: TRBJ2-1; clone_size: many; d_call: TRBD2; v_call: TRBV7-3; cdr3_length: 14; cdr3_aa: CASSVSGGFNEQFF; cdr3_nt: TGTGCCAGCAGCGTTAGCGGGGGATTTAATGAGCAGTTCTTC
j_call: TRBJ1-6; clone_size: few; d_call: NA; v_call: TRBV5-1; cdr3_length: 14; cdr3_aa: CASSLETDNSPLHF; cdr3_nt: TGCGCCAGCAGCTTGGAGACAGATAATTCACCCCTCCACTTT
j_call: TRBJ2-2; clone_size: many; d_call: TRBD1; v_call: TRBV24-1; cdr3_length: 19; cdr3_aa: CATSELPLGQELVPGELFF; cdr3_nt: TGTGCCACCAGTGAACTACCTCTCGGACAGGAACTGGTCCCCGGGGAGCTGTTTTTT
j_call: TRBJ2-2; clone_size: NA; d_call: NA; v_call: TRBV7-2; cdr3_length: 13; cdr3_aa: CASSPHMAGELFF; cdr3_nt: TGTGCCAGCAGCCCGCACATGGCCGGGGAGCTGTTTTTT